The clone carrying this T cell receptor beta chain occurred a few times. Relative to the germline gene, one junction end is altered; a read error may explain this. The data derive from a study of T-cell memory formation after mild COVID-19. In TCRdb, the 5' RACE reads were re-called with MiXCR into one record per CDR3 protein. Of about 340,000 distinct CDR3 sequences listed, approximately 15% are singletons. Sample: PBMCs or a T cell subset sorted from them (not recorded which). The sequence came from a man aged 18 to 35 who had mild COVID-19 (a few samples of this study predate the infection). Cell type and time point are not known.

This chain's CDR3 is CASSESGSGWSF. The CDR3 DNA follows: TGTGCCAGCAGTGAATCGGGGAGCGGATGGTCTTTT. This chain links TRBV2 with TRBJ2-3, with D possibly TRBD2 on 5 matching bases. Germline CDR1 is SNHLY and CDR2 is FYNNEI. This CDR3 is built from 12 residues.